This TCR beta chain was found in a study of cytomegalovirus exposure and HLA in healthy donors. Trimming removed 7 bases from V and 7 bases from J, with 26 bases in between. From germline, CDR1 is SGHAT and CDR2 FQNNGV. The CDR3 is made up of 17 amino acids. The PCR employed 60 Vbeta primers together with 13 Jbeta primers. Sequencing was performed with immunoSEQ multiplex PCR; in TCRdb, only in-frame clones are kept and a portion is missing. Among tens of thousands of clones listed, 70% to 85% were seen once. Sequencing used PBMCs. This clonotype originated in a woman aged 18-29 years in good health and CMV-seronegative. The chain carries TRBV11-2 and TRBJ2-1; a possible D gene is TRBD2 (7 bases). Written as DNA, the CDR3 is TGTGCCAGCAAAACGGGGATGGCGGGGGCTTTAGGAAATGAGCAGTTCTTC. Protein sequence: CASKTGMAGALGNEQFF.